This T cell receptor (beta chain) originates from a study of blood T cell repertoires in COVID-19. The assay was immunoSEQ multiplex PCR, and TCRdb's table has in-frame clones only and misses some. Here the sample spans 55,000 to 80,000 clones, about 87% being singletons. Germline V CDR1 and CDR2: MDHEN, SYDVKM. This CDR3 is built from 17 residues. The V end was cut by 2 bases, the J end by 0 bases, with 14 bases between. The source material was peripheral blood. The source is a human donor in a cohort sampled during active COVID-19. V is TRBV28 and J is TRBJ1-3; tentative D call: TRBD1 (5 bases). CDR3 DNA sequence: TGTGCCAGCAGTTTAGTGGGACTGCTGAGCTCTGGAAACACCATATATTTT. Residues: CASSLVGLLSSGNTIYF.